This entry lists 11 T cell receptor beta chains sequenced from one sample in a study of T cell responses to AZD1222 COVID-19 vaccine. Sequenced by immunoSEQ multiplex PCR; TCRdb stores in-frame clones only, minus some. The sample has 70,000 to 95,000 clones, around nine tenths seen once. The sample consisted of peripheral blood, taken 28 days after the second AZD1222 dose. The origin of the receptors is an adult who received the AZD1222 COVID-19 vaccine.

The rearrangement links TRBV13 to TRBJ1-2; D ambiguous. The CDR3 totals 12 residues. V shed 4 bases and J shed 6 bases, with 9 bases lying between them. From germline, CDR1 is PRHDT and CDR2 FYEKMQ (reference sequence). This chain's CDR3 is CASSYGFDGYTF. CDR3 sequence (DNA): TGTGCCAGCAGCTACGGATTTGATGGCTACACCTTC.

V gene TRBV2 combines with J gene TRBJ1-1; 7 nucleotides align to TRBD1. Germline values: CDR1 SNHLY, CDR2 FYNNEI. V dropped 8 bases and J dropped 4; count of bases not matched to a gene: 13. The CDR3 length is 15 residues. The CDR3 is CASVPGGRGITEAFF. CDR3 coding DNA: TGTGCCAGCGTCCCGGGGGGCAGGGGGATCACTGAAGCTTTCTTT.

The rearrangement uses TRBV24-1 and TRBJ1-4; no firm D call. Germline CDR1 and CDR2: KGHDR and SFDVKD. Trimming stripped 4 bases from V and 10 bases from J, with 15 bases between. CDR3 length equals 14 residues. CDR3: CATSDGLAGSKLFF. CDR3 nucleotide sequence: TGTGCCACCAGTGACGGTCTGGCAGGATCAAAACTGTTTTTT.

The chain carries TRBV3-1 (or the pseudogene TRBV3-2) and TRBJ2-3; D not resolved. The CDR3 spans 13 residues. Germline lookup yields CDR1 LGHDT and CDR2 YNNKEL (reference sequence). Deletions cut 4 bases from V and 0 bases from J, with 5 bases between. The CDR3 loop reads CASSLHSTDTQYF. The CDR3 DNA is TGTGCCAGCAGCCTTCACAGCACAGATACGCAGTATTTT.

This chain connects TRBV30 to TRBJ2-2; D is uncertain. Germline V gene data show CDR1 as GTSNPN and CDR2 as SVGIG (reference sequence). The length of the CDR3 is 14 residues. Trimming left V 0 bases short and J 5 bases short, with 10 bases between. The CDR3 sequence is CAWSVIRGTGELFF. Written as DNA, the CDR3 is TGTGCCTGGAGTGTGATACGTGGAACCGGGGAGCTGTTTTTT.

The V and J genes are TRBV29-1 and TRBJ2-5; no definite D call. CDR3 length: 13 residues. Between the trimmed V and J ends, which lost 6 bases and 5 bases, there was a span of 16 bases. Germline V gene data show CDR1 as SQVTM and CDR2 as ANQGSEA. CDR3 sequence (DNA): TGCAGCGTCCATCCACGGTTGGATGAGACCCAGTACTTC. Protein: CSVHPRLDETQYF.

This chain joins TRBV9 and TRBJ2-7; no clear D gene. V was trimmed by 2 bases and J by 3 bases, leaving 12 bases between them. Germline V gene sequence: CDR1 SGDLS, CDR2 YYNGEE. The CDR3 totals 14 residues. The CDR3 spells CASSVLSDGYEQYF. The CDR3 coding sequence is TGTGCCAGCAGCGTGCTCTCAGACGGCTACGAGCAGTACTTC. Full variable domain (rest looked up from reference TRBV9 and TRBJ2-7): DSGVTQTPKHLITATGQRVTLRCSPRSGDLSVYWYQQSLDQGLQFLIQYYNGEERAKGNILERFSAQQFPDLHSELNLSSLELGDSALYFCASSVLSDGYEQYFGPGTRLTVT.

In this sample, this clone turned up once. The chain is built from TRBV28 and TRBJ2-7; TRBD2 matches at 7 bases. Trimming at V came to 7 bases and at J to 2 bases, leaving 2 bases not matched to a gene. This CDR3 has 12 amino acids. Germline V lookup: CDR1 MDHEN, CDR2 SYDVKM. In DNA, the CDR3 is TGTGCCAGCACGGGGGGACCCTACGAGCAGTACTTC. Amino acid sequence: CASTGGPYEQYF.

The chain is built from TRBV7-9 and TRBJ2-7; D may be TRBD1 (5 bases). This CDR3 contains 12 residues. V shed 4 bases and J shed 6 bases, with 10 bases lying between them. Germline V gives CDR1 SEHNR, CDR2 FQNEAQ (reference sequence). The CDR3 spells CASSWTFPEQYF. The CDR3, as DNA: TGTGCCAGCAGCTGGACATTCCCCGAGCAGTACTTC.

This chain uses TRBV20-1 with TRBJ2-2; D remains unclear. The V gene lost 3 bases and the J gene lost 1 base, with 9 bases spanning the gap. This CDR3 is built from 14 residues. Looked up from germline, CDR1 is DFQATT and CDR2 is SNEGSKA (reference sequence). The DNA for the CDR3 is TGCAGTGCTAGTCGACATGGGAACACCGGGGAGCTGTTTTTT. This encodes CSASRHGNTGELFF.

This chain uses TRBV18 with TRBJ2-3, with D tentatively TRBD2 (6 bases). Germline-derived CDR1 and CDR2 are KGHSH and LQKENI. The CDR3 contains 16 residues. Trimming cost V 3 bases and J 4 bases, with 17 bases left between them. This CDR3 is CASSPSGTPQPDTQYF. The CDR3 DNA is TGTGCCAGCTCACCGAGTGGGACTCCACAGCCAGATACGCAGTATTTT.